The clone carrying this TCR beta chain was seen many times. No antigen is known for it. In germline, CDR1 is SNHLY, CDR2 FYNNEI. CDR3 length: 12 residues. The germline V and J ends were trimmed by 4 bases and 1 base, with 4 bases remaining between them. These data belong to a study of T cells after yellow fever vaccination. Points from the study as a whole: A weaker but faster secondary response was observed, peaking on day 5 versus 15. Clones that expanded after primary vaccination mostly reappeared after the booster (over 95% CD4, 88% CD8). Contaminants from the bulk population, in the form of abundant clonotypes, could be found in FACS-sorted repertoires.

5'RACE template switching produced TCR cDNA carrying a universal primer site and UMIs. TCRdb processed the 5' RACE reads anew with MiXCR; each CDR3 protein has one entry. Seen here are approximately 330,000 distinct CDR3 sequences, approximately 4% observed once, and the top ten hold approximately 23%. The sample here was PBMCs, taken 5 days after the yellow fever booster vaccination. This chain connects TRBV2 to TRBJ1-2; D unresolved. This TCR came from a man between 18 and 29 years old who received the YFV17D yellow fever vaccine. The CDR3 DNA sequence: TGTGCCAGCAGTGGGAGTAACTATGGCTACACCTTC. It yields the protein CASSGSNYGYTF.